Listed below are T cell receptor beta chains from one sample, sequenced in a study of shared clonotypes between healthy human individuals. Clones were read by immunoSEQ multiplex PCR, and TCRdb kept only the in-frame ones, dropping some. The table records approximately 1.9 million clones, just under 95% of them present only once. Material for sequencing was naive CD8+ T cells from PBMCs. These receptors were taken from a man between 18 and 35 years old in good health. Some clones in this sample may be carry-over from other donors' samples. Both conserved end residues are part of each CDR3. Fields, in order: clone size, J gene, V gene, D gene, CDR3 DNA, CDR3 protein. D genes are given only for firm matches. Only part of the rows carry a size: once, few, many, or a class if the clone is expanded.

>-|TRBJ1-1|TRBV9|TRBD1
TGTGCCAGCAGCCCAGACAGGGGGCCCACTGAAGCTTTCTTT
CASSPDRGPTEAFF
>-|TRBJ2-7|TRBV29-1|TRBD1
TGCAGCGTTGAGACAGGGGGTTTTTACGAGCAGTACTTC
CSVETGGFYEQYF
>-|TRBJ2-1|TRBV18|-
TGTGCCAGCTCACCACCGTTAGAGGGGGTTGGTGAGCAGTTCTTC
CASSPPLEGVGEQFF
>once|TRBJ1-4|TRBV15|-
TGTGCCACCAGCAGAGAAGGTAAAACTGGTGAAAAACTGTTTTTT
CATSREGKTGEKLFF
>-|TRBJ2-2|TRBV27|TRBD2
TGTGCCAGCAGACCCCTAGCGGGAGTTACCGGGGAGCTGTTTTTT
CASRPLAGVTGELFF
>-|TRBJ2-5|TRBV7-9|-
TGTGCCAGCAGCCCAATAGTGGGTGGGCCGGACCAAGAGACCCAGTACTTC
CASSPIVGGPDQETQYF
>-|TRBJ2-7|TRBV5-5|-
TGTGCCTCCCGAGGCGGTAGCTACGAGCAGTACTTC
CASRGGSYEQYF
>-|TRBJ1-2|TRBV5-6|-
TGTGCCAGCAAATCTCTGGGTCGGGGCTACACCTTC
CASKSLGRGYTF
>once|TRBJ1-5|TRBV25-1|-
TGTGCCAGCTCGGCAGGGACTAATCAGCCCCAGCATTTT
CASSAGTNQPQHF
>-|TRBJ2-7|TRBV7-9|-
TGTGCCAGCAGCCCCCTTATGCAGGGATCCTACGAGCAGTACTTC
CASSPLMQGSYEQYF
>-|TRBJ2-2|TRBV29-1|-
TGCAGCGTTGCCAGCCCCGCGTCGGAGACCGGGGAGCTGTTTTTT
CSVASPASETGELFF
>-|TRBJ2-5|TRBV19|-
TGTGCCAGTAGTTGGGGTGGGGAGACCCAGTACTTC
CASSWGGETQYF
>-|TRBJ2-6|TRBV5-6|TRBD2
TGTGCCAGCAGGGTAGCGGGGGCCTCTGGGGCCAACGTCCTGACTTTC
CASRVAGASGANVLTF
>-|TRBJ1-2|TRBV10-3|TRBD1
TGTGCCATCAGCCCCGGACAGGGGCGGCACTATGGCTACACCTTC
CAISPGQGRHYGYTF
>-|TRBJ1-1|TRBV7-2|-
TGTGCCAGCAGCTTCCGACTGGTTTCTTTTGAAGCTTTCTTT
CASSFRLVSFEAFF
>-|TRBJ1-5|TRBV28|-
TGTGCCAGCAGTCCCCCCGGAACGAATCAGCCCCAGCATTTT
CASSPPGTNQPQHF
>-|TRBJ2-1|TRBV27|-
TGTGCCAGCAGTTTCCACAGGGAACTAATAGGTGAGCAGTTCTTC
CASSFHRELIGEQFF
>-|TRBJ2-2|TRBV9|-
TGTGCCAGCAGCACTATACCCCCCTCACTCACCGGGGAGCTGTTTTTT
CASSTIPPSLTGELFF
>-|TRBJ2-5|TRBV10-2|-
TGCGCCAGCAGTGACAGAGGCGAGACCCAGTACTTC
CASSDRGETQYF
>-|TRBJ2-5|TRBV11-2|-
TGTGCCAGCAGCTTACCCCTGTCCGGAGGAGAGAGGGGGGAGACCCAGTACTTC
CASSLPLSGGERGETQYF
>-|TRBJ2-5|TRBV7-9|-
TGTGCCAGCAGCCACATGGGGGAGACCCAGTACTTC
CASSHMGETQYF
>-|TRBJ2-2|TRBV2|TRBD2
TGTGCCAGCAGTGAATGGCTAGCGGGAATGGCGGGCACCGGGGAGCTGTTTTTT
CASSEWLAGMAGTGELFF
>-|TRBJ2-1|TRBV7-9|TRBD1
TGTGCCAGCAGCCTCCCCACCGGGACAGGGGGCCGCACTGAGCAGTTCTTC
CASSLPTGTGGRTEQFF
>-|TRBJ2-2|TRBV19|TRBD2
TGTGCCAGTAGTATAGACGGGACTAGCGGGAGCTGGGAGCTGTTTTTT
CASSIDGTSGSWELFF
>-|TRBJ2-7|TRBV7-9|-
TGTGCCAGCAGCAAATCCCCGTCACCCAACCCCTACGAGCAGTACTTC
CASSKSPSPNPYEQYF
>-|TRBJ2-1|TRBV9|-
TGTGCCAGCTCTCGGGCGGGGTCGGCAGATAATGAGCAGTTCTTC
CASSRAGSADNEQFF
>-|TRBJ2-1|TRBV27|-
TGTGCCAGCGGTAGCTCAGTTGGTGAGTTCTTC
CASGSSVGEFF
>once|TRBJ2-2|TRBV7-6|TRBD2
TGTGCCAGCAGCTTAGGGGCGGGAGTCTCCACCGGGGAGCTGTTTTTT
CASSLGAGVSTGELFF
>-|TRBJ1-5|TRBV4-3|-
TGCGCCAGCAGCCATGATTTTGGGGAGGGCGGTCAGCCCCAGCATTTT
CASSHDFGEGGQPQHF
>-|TRBJ2-1|TRBV9|-
TGTGCCAGCAGTGTTGGGGCAGAGCAGTTCTTC
CASSVGAEQFF
>-|TRBJ2-7|TRBV2|TRBD1
TGTGCCAGCATGGAAGGGACAGGGGCGTCCTACGAGCAGTACTTC
CASMEGTGASYEQYF
>-|TRBJ2-2|TRBV29-1|-
TGCAGCGTTGTAGTCGCGAACACCGGGGAGCTGTTTTTT
CSVVVANTGELFF
>-|TRBJ2-5|TRBV28|-
TGTGCCAGCAGCCAACCCGGATGGAGGGGCGGTAGTCAGTACTTC
CASSQPGWRGGSQYF
>-|TRBJ2-7|TRBV27|-
TGTGCCAGCAGTTTAGAAAGGAAGGCCGAGCAGTACTTC
CASSLERKAEQYF
>-|TRBJ1-5|TRBV4-1|TRBD1
TGCGCCAGCAGCCAGAAGACAGGGACACAGCCCCAGCATTTT
CASSQKTGTQPQHF
>few|TRBJ1-1|TRBV9|-
TGTGCCAGCAGCGTAGACCCAGCCGGCGCTGAAGCTTTCTTT
CASSVDPAGAEAFF
>-|TRBJ2-5|TRBV7-8|TRBD2
TGTGCCACCAACCCTTCTCTTATAGCGGGGGAAGAGACCCAGTACTTC
CATNPSLIAGEETQYF
>-|TRBJ2-3|TRBV9|-
TGTGCCAGTCTCTCACGGCGGGTCACAGATACGCAGTATTTT
CASLSRRVTDTQYF
>-|TRBJ1-3|TRBV28|-
TGTGCCAGCAGCCAGAACCCAGGGGACACCATATATTTT
CASSQNPGDTIYF
>-|TRBJ2-5|TRBV19|TRBD2
TGTGCCAGTAGTATACGTCGACTAGCGGGCGCCGAAGAGACCCAGTACTTC
CASSIRRLAGAEETQYF
>-|TRBJ2-7|TRBV7-6|-
TGTGCCAGCAGCTTAGGAGATGGGGAGCCCTACGAGCAGTACTTC
CASSLGDGEPYEQYF
>-|TRBJ2-2|TRBV9|TRBD1
TGTGCCAGCAGCGCAGGGGGCAGGACCGGGGAGCTGTTTTTT
CASSAGGRTGELFF
>-|TRBJ1-2|TRBV5-1|-
TGCGCCAGCAGCCCCGAGCCTGGGCTCCTAGTTGGCTACACCTTC
CASSPEPGLLVGYTF
>once|TRBJ1-1|TRBV19|-
TGTGCCAGTGGACCTCCGTGGGGCACTGAAGCTTTCTTT
CASGPPWGTEAFF
>-|TRBJ1-5|TRBV27|-
TGTGCCAGCGGCATAGACGCGGGGAGCAATCAGCCCCAGCATTTT
CASGIDAGSNQPQHF
>-|TRBJ2-1|TRBV29-1|-
TGCAGCGCTATTGGGTCCTACAATGAGCAGTTCTTC
CSAIGSYNEQFF
>few|TRBJ1-1|TRBV27|-
TGTGCCAGCAGGACGGGCCTCGAAGCTTTCTTT
CASRTGLEAFF
>-|TRBJ2-7|TRBV27|-
TGTGCCAGCAGCTCAGTCCGCGGACAGCCTTACGAGCAGTACTTC
CASSSVRGQPYEQYF
>-|TRBJ2-1|TRBV10-2|TRBD2
TGCGCCACCCTAAAGCGGGAGGGATACAATGAGCAGTTCTTC
CATLKREGYNEQFF
>once|TRBJ2-3|TRBV6-5|-
TGTGCCAGCAGTTACTTGGCTAGCACAGATACGCAGTATTTT
CASSYLASTDTQYF
>-|TRBJ2-4|TRBV4-1|-
TGCGCCAGCAGCCAAGATCTTTGGTGGGCGGGAGAGAGGGGGGCCAAAAACATTCAGTACTTC
CASSQDLWWAGERGAKNIQYF